In this sample, the clone carrying this TCR beta chain turned up a few times. What it recognizes is unknown. The data originate from a study of shared clonotypes between healthy human individuals. Study results and limitations: What naive subsets generally showed was a larger estimated richness than memory subsets showed. It was expected that sequencing depth would affect clonotype sharing among donors.

Produced via immunoSEQ multiplex PCR; TCRdb's table is partial and in-frame only. Counted here are millions of clones, just over 90% occurring once; the ten biggest clones make up around 0.14%. The material sequenced was naive CD4+ T cells sorted from blood. The subset here: CD45RA+ positively selected. The origin of this receptor is a man aged 18 to 30 in good health.

The DNA for the CDR3 is TGCGCCAGCAGCCAGTACCGGGACAGTTCCCCCGGAAGGTCTGGAAACACCATATATTTT. Its protein product is CASSQYRDSSPGRSGNTIYF. This sequence joins TRBV4-3 and TRBJ1-3; TRBD1 agrees at 7 bases. The junction had 18 bases not matched to a gene; V was cut back by 3 bases and J by 1 base. Germline CDR1 reads LGHNA; CDR2 reads YSLEER. CDR3 size: 20 residues.